This T cell receptor beta chain originates from a study of T cells after posttransplantation cyclophosphamide. Peripheral blood was collected from the related graft donor on the marrow donation day. Comments on this clone: The antigen is not known.

Study-wide points: TRB overlap between skin or GI tissue T cells and blood was limited. TRB clonality was highly associated with recipient CMV seropositivity and reactivation. Later blood repertoires were often dominated by clones from the donor CD8+ memory compartment.

Germline V gives CDR1 MNHNY, CDR2 SVGAGI (reference sequence). This CDR3 spans 16 amino acids. V shed 5 bases and J 5 bases; nucleotides not matched to a gene: 8. The data were produced by immunoSEQ multiplex PCR, yet TCRdb's version contains in-frame clones alone and is incomplete. The repertoire holds nearly 7,000 clones, with over 70% as singletons. The source material was memory CD4+ T cells sorted from blood. The source of this sequence is a woman in her fifties or sixties in good health and a related stem cell transplant donor. The chain recombines TRBV6-6 with TRBJ2-2; 10 bases are a match to TRBD1. The CDR3 protein is CASSARTGGGTGELFF. CDR3 in DNA: TGTGCCAGCAGTGCCCGGACAGGGGGGGGAACCGGGGAGCTGTTTTTT.